The rows below give T cell receptor beta chains drawn from one sample of a study of shared clonotypes between healthy human individuals. Sequencing was performed with immunoSEQ multiplex PCR; in TCRdb, only in-frame clones are kept and a portion is missing. Of hundreds of thousands of clones in the sample, approximately 96% were seen once. Sequenced: naive CD8+ T cells sorted from blood. These receptor sequences come from a woman in her twenties or thirties in good health. Each CDR3 is given with its conserved first and last residue. The D gene is left open where the match is weak. Clone size is stated in some rows and not others, as once, few, many or a class when expanded.

D: NA
V: TRBV6-5
size: NA
J: TRBJ2-7
DNA: TGTGCCAGCAGTTACTCGGACGAGCAGTACTTC
CDR3: CASSYSDEQYF

D: NA
V: TRBV4-1
size: NA
J: TRBJ2-1
DNA: TGCGCCAGCAGCCACCCAAGGGACCTCGGAGAGAGACCCTCCTACAATGAGCAGTTCTTC
CDR3: CASSHPRDLGERPSYNEQFF

D: NA
V: TRBV6-5
size: NA
J: TRBJ2-7
DNA: TGTGCCAGCAGTTCGGTAGCTAGCTACGAGCAGTACTTC
CDR3: CASSSVASYEQYF

D: TRBD1
V: TRBV27
size: NA
J: TRBJ2-7
DNA: TGTGCCAGCTGCGCCGGGACAGGGTCATCCAACGAGCAGTACTTC
CDR3: CASCAGTGSSNEQYF

D: TRBD2
V: TRBV28
size: NA
J: TRBJ2-3
DNA: TGTGCCAGCAGTAGACTAGCGGGAGTCCCAGATACGCAGTATTTT
CDR3: CASSRLAGVPDTQYF

D: TRBD2
V: TRBV27
size: NA
J: TRBJ2-7
DNA: TGTGCCAGCAGTTTACGCTCGGGAGGTCTTTTTACTAGCGTCTACGAGCAGTACTTC
CDR3: CASSLRSGGLFTSVYEQYF

D: NA
V: TRBV28
size: NA
J: TRBJ2-2
DNA: TGTGCCAGTAGTTTCGGCCCTTTGTCAAACACCGGGGAGCTGTTTTTT
CDR3: CASSFGPLSNTGELFF

D: NA
V: TRBV11-2
size: NA
J: TRBJ1-1
DNA: TGTGCCAGCAGTTCCCTAGGGGAACAGGCCTATAACACTGAAGCTTTCTTT
CDR3: CASSSLGEQAYNTEAFF

D: NA
V: TRBV7-9
size: NA
J: TRBJ2-1
DNA: TGTGCCAGCAGCTTAGGTACGGGTTATGAGCAGTTCTTC
CDR3: CASSLGTGYEQFF

D: NA
V: TRBV7-8
size: NA
J: TRBJ2-7
DNA: TGTGCCAGCAGCTTAGCAAGAGGATCCGCCTACGAGCAGTACTTC
CDR3: CASSLARGSAYEQYF

D: NA
V: TRBV27
size: NA
J: TRBJ2-2
DNA: TGTGCCAGCAGGATCGGTGGGAACACCGGGGAGCTGTTTTTT
CDR3: CASRIGGNTGELFF

D: NA
V: TRBV5-1
size: NA
J: TRBJ2-7
DNA: TGCGCCAGCAGCTTAGGAACAGGGTTGTACGAGCAGTACTTC
CDR3: CASSLGTGLYEQYF

D: TRBD1
V: TRBV28
size: NA
J: TRBJ2-7
DNA: TGTGCCAGCAGCTCCCCTTCGGGACAGCCTAGCTACGAGCAGTACTTC
CDR3: CASSSPSGQPSYEQYF

D: TRBD2
V: TRBV7-9
size: NA
J: TRBJ2-3
DNA: TGTGCCAGCACCGCTTCGGGGAGGGCCCTCGACACTACGCAGTATTTT
CDR3: CASTASGRALDTTQYF

D: TRBD1
V: TRBV5-6
size: few
J: TRBJ1-1
DNA: TGTGCCAGCAGCTGGGGACAGGGGACTGAAGCTTTCTTT
CDR3: CASSWGQGTEAFF

D: TRBD1
V: TRBV28
size: NA
J: TRBJ2-3
DNA: TGTGCCAGCAGTTTAGGGGACAGTAGCACAGATACGCAGTATTTT
CDR3: CASSLGDSSTDTQYF

D: TRBD1
V: TRBV2
size: NA
J: TRBJ2-7
DNA: TGTGCCAGCAGGTCCGGGACAGGGACCTACGAGCAGTACTTC
CDR3: CASRSGTGTYEQYF

D: NA
V: TRBV10-1
size: NA
J: TRBJ2-7
DNA: TGCGCCAGCGCCGAGGGGGACGAGCAGTACTTC
CDR3: CASAEGDEQYF

D: NA
V: TRBV25-1
size: NA
J: TRBJ1-5
DNA: TGTGCCAGCAGTGAGTTAGGCGGCAATCAGCCCCAGCATTTT
CDR3: CASSELGGNQPQHF

D: NA
V: TRBV5-4
size: NA
J: TRBJ1-1
DNA: TGTGCCAGCAGAAAGTTTGGGCAGGGGTGGAACACTGAAGCTTTCTTT
CDR3: CASRKFGQGWNTEAFF

D: NA
V: TRBV27
size: NA
J: TRBJ1-2
DNA: TGTGCCAGCAGTTCCGACCCAACCCACTATGGCTACACCTTC
CDR3: CASSSDPTHYGYTF

D: TRBD2
V: TRBV4-2
size: NA
J: TRBJ2-7
DNA: TGTGCCAGCAGCCAAAGACTAGCGGGCTACGAGCAGTACTTC
CDR3: CASSQRLAGYEQYF

D: NA
V: TRBV6-5
size: NA
J: TRBJ1-1
DNA: TGTGCCAGCAGTTACTCGTCTTACCGGGACACTGAAGCTTTCTTT
CDR3: CASSYSSYRDTEAFF

D: NA
V: TRBV27
size: NA
J: TRBJ2-3
DNA: TGTGCCAGCAGTTTATACACCCCCGGGACTCCTAGCACAGATACGCAGTATTTT
CDR3: CASSLYTPGTPSTDTQYF

D: NA
V: TRBV6-1
size: NA
J: TRBJ1-2
DNA: TGTGCCAGCAGTGAAGGAACAGATGGCTACACCTTC
CDR3: CASSEGTDGYTF

D: NA
V: TRBV6-1
size: NA
J: TRBJ2-7
DNA: TGTGCCAGCAATGGAGGGCTGGACTACGAGCAGTACTTC
CDR3: CASNGGLDYEQYF

D: NA
V: TRBV6-6
size: NA
J: TRBJ2-1
DNA: TGTGCCAGCAGTTACTCGATAGTCTACAATGAGCAGTTCTTC
CDR3: CASSYSIVYNEQFF

D: NA
V: TRBV2
size: NA
J: TRBJ2-5
DNA: TGTGCCAGCCGAACAGGGATCGAGACCCAGTACTTC
CDR3: CASRTGIETQYF

D: TRBD2
V: TRBV28
size: NA
J: TRBJ2-3
DNA: TGTGCCAGCAGTTTGGATCGGACTAGCGGGAGAAGTACAGATACGCAGTATTTT
CDR3: CASSLDRTSGRSTDTQYF

D: TRBD1
V: TRBV29-1
size: NA
J: TRBJ1-2
DNA: TGCAGCGTTGAAGAAGGTCGACAGGGACCCTATGGCTACACCTTC
CDR3: CSVEEGRQGPYGYTF

D: NA
V: TRBV9
size: NA
J: TRBJ2-7
DNA: TGTGCCAGCAGCGTAGATGACTCCAGCTCCTACGAGCAGTACTTC
CDR3: CASSVDDSSSYEQYF

D: NA
V: TRBV30
size: NA
J: TRBJ1-6
DNA: TGTGCCTGGAGCCCCCAGAGACTTGGAGATTCACCCCTCCACTTT
CDR3: CAWSPQRLGDSPLHF

D: TRBD2
V: TRBV9
size: NA
J: TRBJ2-1
DNA: TGTGCCAGCAGCGCAACTACAAAAGCGGGACTTGGTGAGCAGTTCTTC
CDR3: CASSATTKAGLGEQFF

D: NA
V: TRBV5-1
size: NA
J: TRBJ2-1
DNA: TGCGCCAGCAGCCCGAGCGGAGGGGTCAATGAGCAGTTCTTC
CDR3: CASSPSGGVNEQFF